This TCR beta chain was recovered during a study of T-cell reconstitution after alpha-beta-depleted transplantation in children. This clonotype was recorded at least ten times. The library targeted TCRbeta and was prepared with unique molecular identifiers. TCRdb independently ran MiXCR on the PCR reads; one entry per CDR3 protein. The data contain under 450,000 distinct CDR3 sequences, 13% of them seen just once; the ten biggest clones take up around 4.5%. The source is a human donor who donated a stem cell graft to a child with Fanconi anemia. The specimen was PBMCs, collected from the stem cell graft.

CDR3 nucleotides: TGTGCCAGCAGCCCACCCGATTCAGGTTACACGAACACCGGGGAGCTGTTTTTT. It encodes CASSPPDSGYTNTGELFF. The chain employs TRBV7-8 and TRBJ2-2, with D hard to call. The ends were cut back, 5 bases at V and 0 bases at J, with 19 bases in the middle. The CDR3 has 18 amino acids. The V gene's germline CDR1 is SGHVS and CDR2 FQNEAQ.